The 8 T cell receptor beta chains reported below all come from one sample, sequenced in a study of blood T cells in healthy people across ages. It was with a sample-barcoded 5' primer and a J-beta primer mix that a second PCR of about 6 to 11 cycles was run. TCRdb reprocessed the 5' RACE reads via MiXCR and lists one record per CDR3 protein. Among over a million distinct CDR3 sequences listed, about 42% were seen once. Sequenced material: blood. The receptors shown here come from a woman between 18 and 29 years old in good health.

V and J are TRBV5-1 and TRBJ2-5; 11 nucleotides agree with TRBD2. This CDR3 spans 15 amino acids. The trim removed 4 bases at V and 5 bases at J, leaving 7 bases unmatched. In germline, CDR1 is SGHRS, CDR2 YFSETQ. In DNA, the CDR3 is TGCGCCAGCAGCACCACTAGCGGGAGTGTTGAGACCCAGTACTTC. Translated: CASSTTSGSVETQYF.

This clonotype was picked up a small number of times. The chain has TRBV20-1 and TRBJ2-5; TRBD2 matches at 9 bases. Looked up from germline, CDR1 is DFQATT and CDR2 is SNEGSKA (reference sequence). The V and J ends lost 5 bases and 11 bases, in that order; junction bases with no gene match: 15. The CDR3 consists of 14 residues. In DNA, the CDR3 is TGCAGTGCTCTAGCGGGGAACTCCTACAATGAGCAGTACTTC. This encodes CSALAGNSYNEQYF.

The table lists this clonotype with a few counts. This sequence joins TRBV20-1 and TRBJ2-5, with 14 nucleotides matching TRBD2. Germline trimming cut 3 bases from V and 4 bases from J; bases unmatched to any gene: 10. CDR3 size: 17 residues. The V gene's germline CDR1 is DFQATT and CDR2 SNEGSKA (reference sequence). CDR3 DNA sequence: TGCAGTGCTAGCAAGGGACTAGCGGGAGTAAGGTTAGAGACCCAGTACTTC. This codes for CSASKGLAGVRLETQYF.

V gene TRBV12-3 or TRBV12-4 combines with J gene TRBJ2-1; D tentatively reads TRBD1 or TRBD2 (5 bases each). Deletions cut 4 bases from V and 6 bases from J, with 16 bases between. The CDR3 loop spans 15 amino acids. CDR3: CASSSGPAPINEQFF. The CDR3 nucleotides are TGTGCCAGCAGTTCGGGACCAGCGCCCATCAATGAGCAGTTCTTC.

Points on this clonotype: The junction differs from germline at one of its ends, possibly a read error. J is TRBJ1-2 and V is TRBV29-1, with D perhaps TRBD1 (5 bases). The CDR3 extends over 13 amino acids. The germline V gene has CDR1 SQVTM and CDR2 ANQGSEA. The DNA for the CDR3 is TGCAGCGTTTTTGGGGTTCGGGACTATGGCTACATCTTC. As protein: CSVFGVRDYGYIF.

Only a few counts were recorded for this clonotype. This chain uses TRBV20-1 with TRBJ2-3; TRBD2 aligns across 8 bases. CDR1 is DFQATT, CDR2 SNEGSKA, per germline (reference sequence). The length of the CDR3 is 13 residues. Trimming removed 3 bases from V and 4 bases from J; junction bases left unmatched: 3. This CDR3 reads CSASGRAADTQYF. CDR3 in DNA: TGCAGTGCTAGCGGGAGGGCAGCAGATACGCAGTATTTT.

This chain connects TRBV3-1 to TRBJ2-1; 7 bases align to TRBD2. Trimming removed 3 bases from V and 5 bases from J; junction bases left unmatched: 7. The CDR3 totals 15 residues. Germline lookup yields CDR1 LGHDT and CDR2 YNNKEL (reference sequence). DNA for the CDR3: TGTGCCAGCAGCCAGAGGACTAGAAATCACAATGAGCAGTTCTTC. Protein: CASSQRTRNHNEQFF.

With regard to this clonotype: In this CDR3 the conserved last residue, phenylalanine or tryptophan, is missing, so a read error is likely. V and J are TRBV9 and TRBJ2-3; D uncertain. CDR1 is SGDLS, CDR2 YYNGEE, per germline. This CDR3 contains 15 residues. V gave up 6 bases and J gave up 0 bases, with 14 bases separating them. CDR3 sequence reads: CASNLPTTSTDTQYL. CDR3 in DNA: TGTGCCAGCAACCTGCCGACCACCAGCACAGATACGCAGTATTTG.